The next 32 T cell receptor beta chains were all read from a single sample in a study of blood T cell repertoires in COVID-19. The table came from immunoSEQ multiplex PCR; TCRdb's copy has only in-frame clones and leaves some out. The top ten clones hold about 1.5% of a sample with some 160,000 clones, roughly 80% of them seen once. The sequencing sample was made of peripheral blood. The source is a human donor in a cohort sampled during active COVID-19.

This chain joins TRBV4-3 and TRBJ1-4; TRBD1 matches 7 bases. The germline gives CDR1 LGHNA, CDR2 YSLEER. The ends lost 4 bases at V and 3 bases at J; junction bases unmatched: 2. The CDR3 covers 14 residues. The CDR3 DNA is TGCGCCAGCAGCCTGACAGGGCCTAATGAAAAACTGTTTTTT. Amino acids: CASSLTGPNEKLFF.

The V and J genes are TRBV29-1 and TRBJ1-1; perhaps TRBD1 as D (5 bases). Deletions cut 8 bases from V and 3 bases from J, with 13 bases between. Germline loops: CDR1 SQVTM, CDR2 ANQGSEA. CDR3 length equals 12 residues. The DNA for the CDR3 is TGCAGCCATATGCAGGGTGACACTGAAGCTTTCTTT. Translating gives CSHMQGDTEAFF.

This chain joins TRBV11-2 and TRBJ2-3; D may be TRBD1 (6 bases). From germline, CDR1 is SGHAT and CDR2 FQNNGV. The CDR3 runs to 16 residues. V dropped 3 bases and J dropped 0 bases, with 13 bases sitting between them. CDR3 sequence: CASSFLGQSSTDTQYF. CDR3 coding DNA: TGTGCCAGCAGCTTCCTCGGACAGTCTAGCACAGATACGCAGTATTTT.

This chain links TRBV7-8 with TRBJ2-7; 8 nucleotides match TRBD2. This CDR3 contains 14 residues. Germline values: CDR1 SGHVS, CDR2 FQNEAQ. With 1 base clipped from V and 7 bases from J, the junction kept 6 bases outside the gene matches. CDR3 amino acids: CASSLERGPGEQYF. DNA of the CDR3: TGTGCCAGCAGCTTAGAGCGGGGGCCGGGGGAGCAGTACTTC.

The chain uses TRBV11-3 and TRBJ2-1; weak D call: TRBD2 (6 bases). CDR1 is SGHNT, CDR2 YENEEA, per germline. This CDR3 region has 14 residues. Trimming shortened V by 4 bases and J by 7 bases, and 14 bases separated the two germline ends. The CDR3 DNA reads TGTGCCAGCAGCTCCCGGGACTCCGTAAATGAGCAGTTCTTC. Its protein is CASSSRDSVNEQFF.

The chain has TRBV7-2 and TRBJ2-7, with 11 bases that match TRBD2. Germline V gene data show CDR1 as SGHTA and CDR2 as FQGNSA. The CDR3 spans 14 residues. V dropped 8 bases and J dropped 4; count of bases not matched to a gene: 7. The chain's CDR3 is CASSRLAGGYEQYF. The CDR3 nucleotides read TGTGCCAGCTCCCGGCTAGCGGGGGGTTACGAGCAGTACTTC.

The gene calls are TRBV5-1 and TRBJ1-1; 7 nucleotides match TRBD1. The CDR3 consists of 19 residues. Germline V CDR1 and CDR2: SGHRS, YFSETQ. Unmatched junction bases numbered 16, after V lost 2 bases and J lost 0 bases. The CDR3 nucleotides are TGCGCCAGCAGCTTACCCACTGACAGGGATGTGAACATGAACACTGAAGCTTTCTTT. The encoded protein is CASSLPTDRDVNMNTEAFF.

This clone was seen just once. The V and J genes are TRBV27 and TRBJ2-3, with TRBD1 matching over 9 bases. V was clipped by 10 bases and J by 1 base; unmatched bases: 9. From germline, CDR1 is MNHEY and CDR2 SMNVEV (reference sequence). This CDR3 is 15 amino acids long. CDR3 coding DNA: TGTGCCACCAACACAGGGGGCGGGGGCACAGATACGCAGTATTTT. Its translation: CATNTGGGGTDTQYF.

In DNA, the CDR3 is TGTGCCACCAGTGAACCGGGACAGGGGAATGAGCAGTTCTTC. Translating gives CATSEPGQGNEQFF. V is TRBV24-1 and J is TRBJ2-1, with TRBD1 matching 10 bases. The CDR3 length is 14 residues. Germline trimming cut 4 bases from V and 7 bases from J; bases unmatched to any gene: 3. Germline V gene sequence: CDR1 KGHDR, CDR2 SFDVKD.

This chain connects TRBV10-2 to TRBJ2-1, with D possibly matching TRBD1 (6 bases). Germline V gene lookup returns CDR1 WSHSY and CDR2 SAAADI. V was trimmed by 7 bases and J by 7 bases, leaving 11 bases between them. The CDR3 contains 12 residues. The CDR3 DNA reads TGCGCCAGCACCCAGGGGAAGAATGAGCAGTTCTTC. Its translation is CASTQGKNEQFF.

The chain carries TRBV5-1 and TRBJ1-2, with D possibly matching TRBD1 (5 bases). This CDR3 is built from 14 residues. The V gene lost 3 bases and the J gene lost 2 bases, with 11 bases spanning the gap. The germline CDR1 and CDR2 sequences are SGHRS and YFSETQ. CDR3 in DNA: TGCGCCAGCAGCTCTTTGCAGGGAAACTATGGCTACACCTTC. Its translation: CASSSLQGNYGYTF.

The V call is TRBV11-2, the J call TRBJ2-1; the D gene is possibly TRBD1 (6 bases). The CDR3 spans 14 residues. V was cut by 0 bases and J by 8 bases, with 11 bases left in between. Germline-derived CDR1 and CDR2 are SGHAT and FQNNGV. The CDR3 protein is CASSLDWTAHEQFF. The CDR3 DNA follows: TGTGCCAGCAGCTTAGATTGGACAGCCCATGAGCAGTTCTTC.

The J gene is TRBJ2-3, the V gene TRBV24-1; TRBD1 might be the D (6 bases). The CDR3 runs 15 residues. V was trimmed by 3 bases and J by 2 bases, leaving 11 bases between them. In germline, CDR1 is KGHDR, CDR2 SFDVKD. The CDR3 here is CATSDQGTPTDTQYF. The CDR3 coding sequence is TGTGCCACCAGTGATCAGGGGACCCCCACAGATACGCAGTATTTT.

Only one count was recorded for this clone. This sequence joins TRBV5-1 and TRBJ1-1; D not certain. Between the trimmed V and J ends, which lost 0 bases and 2 bases, there was a span of 8 bases. Looked up from germline, CDR1 is SGHRS and CDR2 is YFSETQ. The CDR3 sequence is 14 residues long. The CDR3 sequence: CASSLATANTEAFF. The CDR3, as DNA: TGCGCCAGCAGCTTGGCCACAGCAAACACTGAAGCTTTCTTT.

The rearrangement joins TRBV6-4 to TRBJ1-1, with D perhaps TRBD1 (6 bases). V gave up 5 bases and J gave up 5 bases, with 9 bases separating them. The CDR3 length is 12 residues. Per germline, CDR1 MRHNA and CDR2 SNTAGT. The CDR3 loop reads CASSNQGTEAFF. The CDR3 bases are TGTGCCAGCAGTAACCAGGGGACTGAAGCTTTCTTT.

The gene calls are TRBV9 and TRBJ1-4, with 7 bases lining up with TRBD1. With 0 bases clipped from V and 4 bases from J, the junction kept 9 bases outside the gene matches. CDR1 and CDR2 from the germline V gene are SGDLS and YYNGEE. The CDR3 contains 17 residues. CDR3 in amino acids: CASSVGEGGADNEKLFF. The DNA for the CDR3 is TGTGCCAGCAGCGTAGGGGAAGGGGGCGCCGATAATGAAAAACTGTTTTTT.

This clone was counted once. The chain is built from TRBV6-5 and TRBJ2-2; D may be TRBD1 (5 bases). The germline CDR1 and CDR2 sequences are MNHEY and SVGAGI. The CDR3 extends over 15 amino acids. With 0 bases removed from V and 4 bases from J, the gap between germline ends came to 9 bases. The CDR3 DNA is TGTGCCAGCAGTTACTCAGGGGCCAGCACCGGGGAGCTGTTTTTT. Protein: CASSYSGASTGELFF.

The CDR3 here is CASSLGGKGSYEQYF. CDR3 nucleotide sequence: TGCGCCAGCAGCCTCGGGGGTAAGGGAAGCTACGAGCAGTACTTC. The chain joins TRBV5-1 to TRBJ2-7; D perhaps matches TRBD2 (6 bases). Germline CDR1 and CDR2: SGHRS and YFSETQ. CDR3 length: 15 amino acids. Trimming cost V 4 bases and J 3 bases, with 17 bases left between them.

V is TRBV7-2 and J is TRBJ2-1; 11 nucleotides match TRBD2. The CDR3 spans 16 residues. Germline V CDR1 and CDR2: SGHTA, FQGNSA. With 0 bases clipped from V and 3 bases from J, the junction kept 1 base outside the gene matches. CDR3 protein: CASSLAGLAVYNEQFF. In DNA form, the CDR3 reads TGTGCCAGCAGCTTAGCGGGACTAGCGGTCTACAATGAGCAGTTCTTC.

This clone was detected a few times. One junction end disagrees with the germline gene, perhaps due to a read error. The rearrangement uses TRBV20-1 and TRBJ1-4; the D is unclear. Germline lookup yields CDR1 DFQATT and CDR2 SNEGSKA (reference sequence). The CDR3 spans 9 residues. CDR3 sequence (DNA): TGCAGTGCTGGGCCGCCCTGGGCCTTT. It is translated as CSAGPPWAF.

This clone was detected only a few times. V is TRBV5-6 and J is TRBJ2-5, with D possibly being TRBD1 (5 bases). Trimming removed 3 bases from V and 9 bases from J, with 6 bases in between. Germline V gives CDR1 SGHDT, CDR2 YYEEEE. The CDR3 runs 10 residues. The CDR3 region has the DNA TGTGCCAGCAGCTCAGGGTCCCAGTACTTC. It is translated as CASSSGSQYF.

This clone showed up just a few times. This chain connects TRBV7-3 to TRBJ1-6, with TRBD1 matching 9 bases. J gave up 0 bases and V 4 bases, and 7 bases lay outside the gene matches. The CDR3 runs to 18 residues. The germline V gene has CDR1 SGHTA and CDR2 FQGTGA. CDR3 bases: TGTGCCAGCAGCTCCACAGGGGGCTGGAGCTCCTATAATTCACCCCTCCACTTT. It codes for CASSSTGGWSSYNSPLHF.

V and J are TRBV2 and TRBJ1-1; D not resolved. The CDR3 length is 15 residues. Trimming pared 1 base from V and 2 bases from J, leaving 11 bases between. From germline, CDR1 is SNHLY and CDR2 FYNNEI. The CDR3 spells CASSEVSGRNTEAFF. The CDR3 DNA reads as TGTGCCAGCAGTGAAGTAAGTGGCCGCAACACTGAAGCTTTCTTT.

The V call is TRBV14, the J call TRBJ2-5; D call uncertain. The CDR3 is made up of 14 amino acids. V dropped 2 bases and J dropped 5 bases, with 12 bases sitting between them. Germline lookup yields CDR1 SGHDN and CDR2 FVKESK. Here the CDR3 DNA reads TGTGCCAGCAGCCAATCCTCGTTGGAGGAGACCCAGTACTTC. Its protein is CASSQSSLEETQYF.

The chain employs TRBV19 and TRBJ2-2; a possible D gene is TRBD2 (5 bases). The CDR3 has 16 residues. V was cut by 6 bases and J by 4 bases, with 18 bases left in between. CDR1 LNHDA and CDR2 SQIVND come from the germline V gene (reference sequence). CDR3 sequence: CASSPRGRSGTGELFF. In DNA, the CDR3 is TGTGCCAGTAGCCCCAGAGGGAGATCTGGCACCGGGGAGCTGTTTTTT.

The CDR3 nucleotides read TGTGCCATCACCCCGGGACAGGGGGCGGGAGGGGCCAACGTCCTGACTTTC. Translating gives CAITPGQGAGGANVLTF. This chain links TRBV10-3 with TRBJ2-6, with TRBD1 matching over 12 bases. V gave up 7 bases and J gave up 4 bases; unmatched junction bases: 8. From germline, CDR1 is ENHRY and CDR2 SYGVKD. The CDR3 has 17 residues.

The rearrangement uses TRBV6-5 and TRBJ2-1; 8 nucleotides agree with TRBD2. CDR1 and CDR2 from the germline V gene are MNHEY and SVGAGI. J was trimmed by 3 bases and V by 8 bases; bases with no gene match: 3. The CDR3 consists of 13 residues. The CDR3 reads CASGLAGYNEQFF. The CDR3 nucleotides read TGTGCCAGCGGGCTAGCGGGCTACAATGAGCAGTTCTTC.

V and J are TRBV5-1 and TRBJ2-5; 9 nucleotides agree with TRBD2. The CDR3 is 15 amino acids. V lost 3 bases to trimming and J lost 4 bases; unmatched junction nucleotides: 7. Germline CDR1 SGHRS, CDR2 YFSETQ. The CDR3 region has the DNA TGCGCCAGCAGCTACAGCGGGGGGCCCACAGAGACCCAGTACTTC. It codes for CASSYSGGPTETQYF.

CDR3 sequence (DNA): TGTGTAACACGGGGACAGGGGGGAACTGAAGCTTTCTTT. Translation gives CVTRGQGGTEAFF. The chain recombines TRBV6-5 with TRBJ1-1; TRBD1 aligns across 11 bases. CDR1 and CDR2 (germline): MNHEY, SVGAGI. The CDR3 covers 13 residues.

This rearrangement joins TRBV6-5 to TRBJ1-1; 7 positions match TRBD1. Germline-derived CDR1 and CDR2 are MNHEY and SVGAGI. The CDR3 spans 14 residues. Trimming cost V 0 bases and J 8 bases; bases outside gene matches: 6. The CDR3: CASSYSRQGEEAFF. CDR3 sequence (DNA): TGTGCCAGCAGTTACTCGAGACAGGGTGAAGAAGCTTTCTTT.

The chain carries TRBV10-1 and TRBJ1-1, with TRBD1 matching over 8 bases. Trimming took 5 bases from V and 5 from J; bases not matched to a gene: 7. CDR3 length: 14 amino acids. The germline V gene has CDR1 WNHNN and CDR2 SYGVQD (reference sequence). The DNA of the CDR3 is TGCGCCAGCAGTCGGACAGGGCTGGGGACTGAAGCTTTCTTT. This encodes CASSRTGLGTEAFF.

The V call is TRBV4-3, the J call TRBJ1-5; D unresolved. V was clipped by 1 base and J by 9 bases, with 10 bases between them. The CDR3 sequence is 13 residues long. The germline V gene encodes CDR1 LGHNA and CDR2 YSLEER. CDR3 residues: CASSQGGFGPQHF. The CDR3 DNA is TGCGCCAGCAGCCAAGGCGGCTTCGGGCCCCAGCATTTT.